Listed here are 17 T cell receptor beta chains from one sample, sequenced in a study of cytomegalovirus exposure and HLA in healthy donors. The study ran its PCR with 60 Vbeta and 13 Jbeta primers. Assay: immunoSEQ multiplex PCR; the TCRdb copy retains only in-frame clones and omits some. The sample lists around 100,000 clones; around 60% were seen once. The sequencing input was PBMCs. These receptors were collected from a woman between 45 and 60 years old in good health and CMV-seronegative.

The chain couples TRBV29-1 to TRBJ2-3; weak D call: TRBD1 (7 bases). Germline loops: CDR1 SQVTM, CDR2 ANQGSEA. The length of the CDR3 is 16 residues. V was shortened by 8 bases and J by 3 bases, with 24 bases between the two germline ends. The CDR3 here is CSPAGIDRASTDTQYF. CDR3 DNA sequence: TGCAGCCCCGCGGGGATAGACAGGGCAAGTACAGATACGCAGTATTTT.

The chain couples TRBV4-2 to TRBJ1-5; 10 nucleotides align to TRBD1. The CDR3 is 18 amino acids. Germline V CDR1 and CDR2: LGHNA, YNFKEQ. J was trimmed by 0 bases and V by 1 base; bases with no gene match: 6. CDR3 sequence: CASSQGDRGDDSNQPQHF. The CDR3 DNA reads TGTGCCAGCAGCCAAGGGGACAGGGGAGATGATAGCAATCAGCCCCAGCATTTT.

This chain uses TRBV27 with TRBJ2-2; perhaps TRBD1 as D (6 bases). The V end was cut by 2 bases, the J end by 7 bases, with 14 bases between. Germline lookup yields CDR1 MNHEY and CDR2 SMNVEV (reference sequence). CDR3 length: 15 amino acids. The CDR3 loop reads CASSLRQDSFGELFF. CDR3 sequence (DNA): TGTGCCAGCAGTTTAAGACAGGACTCGTTCGGGGAGCTGTTTTTT.

The CDR3 DNA reads TGCGCCAGCAGCCACCTTCCCGACAGGGGGACCTACGAGCAGTACTTC. Encoded protein: CASSHLPDRGTYEQYF. The chain joins TRBV4-1 to TRBJ2-7; 9 bases are a match to TRBD1. V was pared by 3 bases and J by 2 bases, with 8 bases of the junction left unmatched. The CDR3 runs to 16 residues. CDR1 is MGHRA, CDR2 YSYEKL, per germline.

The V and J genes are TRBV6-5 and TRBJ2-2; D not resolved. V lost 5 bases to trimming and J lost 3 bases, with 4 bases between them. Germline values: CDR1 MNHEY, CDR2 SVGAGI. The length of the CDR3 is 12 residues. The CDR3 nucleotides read TGTGCCAGCAGTCCAGACACCGGGGAGCTGTTTTTT. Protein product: CASSPDTGELFF.

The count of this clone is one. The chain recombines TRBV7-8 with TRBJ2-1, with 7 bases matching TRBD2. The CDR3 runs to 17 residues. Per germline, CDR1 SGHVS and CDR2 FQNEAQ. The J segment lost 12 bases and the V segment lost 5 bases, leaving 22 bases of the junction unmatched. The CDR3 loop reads CASSPLRTREGRLGQFF. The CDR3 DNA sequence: TGTGCCAGCAGCCCTTTAAGGACGAGGGAGGGGAGATTGGGGCAGTTCTTC. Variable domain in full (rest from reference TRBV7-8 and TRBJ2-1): GAGVSQSPRYKVAKRGQDVALRCDPISGHVSLFWYQQALGQGPEFLTYFQNEAQLDKSGLPSDRFFAERPEGSVSTLKIQRTQQEDSAVYLCASSPLRTREGRLGQFFGPGTRLTVL.

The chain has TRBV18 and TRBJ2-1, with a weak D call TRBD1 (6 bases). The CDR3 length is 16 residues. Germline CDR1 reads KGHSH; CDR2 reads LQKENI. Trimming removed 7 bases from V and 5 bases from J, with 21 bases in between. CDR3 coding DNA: TGTGCCAGCTGTACCGGGGTACAGGGCGGAGACAATGAGCAGTTCTTC. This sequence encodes CASCTGVQGGDNEQFF.

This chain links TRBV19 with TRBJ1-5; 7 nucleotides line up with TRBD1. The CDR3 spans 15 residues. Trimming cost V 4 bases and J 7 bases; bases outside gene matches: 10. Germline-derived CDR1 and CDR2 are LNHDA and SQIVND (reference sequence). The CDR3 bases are TGTGCCAGTAGTACCCCCCCCGACAGGGACCAGCCCCAGCATTTT. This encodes CASSTPPDRDQPQHF.

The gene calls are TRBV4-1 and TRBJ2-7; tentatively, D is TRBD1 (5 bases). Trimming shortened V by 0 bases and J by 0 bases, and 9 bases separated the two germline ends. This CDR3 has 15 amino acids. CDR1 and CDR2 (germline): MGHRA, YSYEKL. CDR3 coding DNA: TGCGCCAGCAGCCAAGAAAGACAGTACTCCTACGAGCAGTACTTC. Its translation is CASSQERQYSYEQYF.

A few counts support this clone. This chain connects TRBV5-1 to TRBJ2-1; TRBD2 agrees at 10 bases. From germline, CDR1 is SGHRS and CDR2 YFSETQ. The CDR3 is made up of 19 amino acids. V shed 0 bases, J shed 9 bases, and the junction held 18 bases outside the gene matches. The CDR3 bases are TGCGCCAGCAGCTTGGGTTTTACTAGCGGGGTCGACTCTTCCAGTGAGCAGTTCTTC. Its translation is CASSLGFTSGVDSSSEQFF.

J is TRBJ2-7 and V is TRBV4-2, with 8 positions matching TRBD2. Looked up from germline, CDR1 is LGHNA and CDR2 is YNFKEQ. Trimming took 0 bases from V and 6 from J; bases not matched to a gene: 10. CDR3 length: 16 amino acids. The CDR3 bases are TGTGCCAGCAGCCAAGAAACGACTAGCGTAGGATTCGAGCAGTACTTC. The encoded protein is CASSQETTSVGFEQYF.

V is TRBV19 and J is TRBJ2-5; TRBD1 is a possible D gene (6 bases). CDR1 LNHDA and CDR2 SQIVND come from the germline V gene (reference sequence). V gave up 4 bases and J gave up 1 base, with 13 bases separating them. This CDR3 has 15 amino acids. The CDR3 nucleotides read TGTGCCAGTAGTACGAGAGTACAGGGCCAAGAGACCCAGTACTTC. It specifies CASSTRVQGQETQYF.

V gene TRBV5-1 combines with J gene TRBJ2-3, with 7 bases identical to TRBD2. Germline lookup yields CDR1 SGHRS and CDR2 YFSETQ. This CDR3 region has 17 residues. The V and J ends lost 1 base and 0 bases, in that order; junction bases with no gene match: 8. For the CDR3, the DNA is TGCGCCAGCAGCTTGCCCGCAAGCGGGACTAGCACAGATACGCAGTATTTT. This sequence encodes CASSLPASGTSTDTQYF. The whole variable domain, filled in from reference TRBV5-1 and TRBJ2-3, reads KAGVTQTPRYLIKTRGQQVTLSCSPISGHRSVSWYQQTPGQGLQFLFEYFSETQRNKGNFPGRFSGRQFSNSRSEMNVSTLELGDSALYLCASSLPASGTSTDTQYFGPGTRLTVL.

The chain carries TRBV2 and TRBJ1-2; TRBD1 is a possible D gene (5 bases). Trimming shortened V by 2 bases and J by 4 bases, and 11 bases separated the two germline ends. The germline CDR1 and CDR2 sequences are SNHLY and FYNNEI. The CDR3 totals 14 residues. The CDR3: CASSEQGASYGYTF. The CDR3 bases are TGTGCCAGCAGTGAACAGGGTGCATCCTATGGCTACACCTTC.

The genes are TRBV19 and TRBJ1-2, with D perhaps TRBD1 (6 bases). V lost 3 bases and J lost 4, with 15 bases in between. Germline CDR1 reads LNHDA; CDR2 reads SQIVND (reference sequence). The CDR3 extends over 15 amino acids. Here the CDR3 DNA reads TGTGCCAGTAGTATCACCCAGGGGAATGTCTATGGCTACACCTTC. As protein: CASSITQGNVYGYTF.

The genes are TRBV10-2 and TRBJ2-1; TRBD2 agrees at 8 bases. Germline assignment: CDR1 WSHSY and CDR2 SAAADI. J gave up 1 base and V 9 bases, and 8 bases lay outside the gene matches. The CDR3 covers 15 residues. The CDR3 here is CARRFGGGSYNEQFF. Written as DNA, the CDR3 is TGCGCCAGGCGCTTCGGCGGGGGGTCCTACAATGAGCAGTTCTTC.

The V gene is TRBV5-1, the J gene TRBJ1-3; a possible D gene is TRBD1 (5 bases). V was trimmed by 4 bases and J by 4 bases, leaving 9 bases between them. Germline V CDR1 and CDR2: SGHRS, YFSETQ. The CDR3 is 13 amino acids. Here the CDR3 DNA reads TGCGCCAGCAGCGCAGGGCCGGGAAACACCATATATTTT. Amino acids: CASSAGPGNTIYF.